Listed here are 21 T cell receptor beta chains from one sample, sequenced in a study of identical twins. MiXCR, applied by TCRdb to the 5' RACE reads, yields one record per CDR3 protein. The sample contains around 100,000 distinct CDR3 sequences, around 5.5% of which appear only once. Sequenced: memory T cells sorted from blood. The source is a woman aged 45-65 years in good health.

This clonotype was seen a handful of times. The rearrangement links TRBV7-2 to TRBJ2-7; maybe TRBD2 (6 bases). The CDR3 consists of 17 residues. V dropped 3 bases and J dropped 2 bases, with 20 bases sitting between them. In germline, CDR1 is SGHTA, CDR2 FQGNSA. CDR3 nucleotide sequence: TGTGCCAGCAGCTTGGTGTCCTGGGGGGAACCCCCCTACGAGCAGTACTTC. Amino acid sequence: CASSLVSWGEPPYEQYF.

This clonotype was found many times. This chain links TRBV7-9 with TRBJ2-1; D may be TRBD1 or TRBD2 (6 bases each). The germline V gene has CDR1 SEHNR and CDR2 FQNEAQ (reference sequence). V was cut by 5 bases and J by 8 bases, with 19 bases left in between. CDR3 size: 15 residues. The CDR3 region is CASSAGGGLGDEQFF. DNA for the CDR3: TGTGCCAGCAGCGCCGGTGGGGGGCTTGGCGATGAGCAGTTCTTC.

V gene TRBV10-2 combines with J gene TRBJ2-5, with 12 positions matching TRBD2. The CDR3 contains 16 residues. Germline trimming cut 5 bases from V and 5 bases from J; bases unmatched to any gene: 9. Germline lookup yields CDR1 WSHSY and CDR2 SAAADI. This CDR3 is CASSRSGLAGKETQYF. The CDR3 nucleotides are TGCGCCAGCAGTCGATCTGGACTAGCGGGAAAGGAGACCCAGTACTTC.

This clonotype was detected many times. The V and J genes are TRBV7-2 and TRBJ2-1; a weak D match, TRBD2 (5 bases). The CDR3 loop spans 12 amino acids. V lost 5 bases and J lost 8, with 10 bases in between. Germline CDR1 is SGHTA and CDR2 is FQGNSA. The CDR3 sequence: CASSIERYEQFF. In nucleotides, the CDR3 is TGTGCCAGCAGCATAGAGCGGTATGAGCAGTTCTTC.

This clonotype occurred a few times. It may be a read error: a sequence one base away is much more abundant. The chain combines TRBV6-5 with TRBJ1-1; D unresolved. The CDR3 spans 11 residues. Between the trimmed V and J ends, which lost 6 bases and 4 bases, there was a span of 6 bases. Germline V gives CDR1 MNHEY, CDR2 SVGAGI. CDR3 DNA sequence: TGTGCCAGCAGCTCGTTCACTGAAGCTTTCTTT. It is translated as CASSSFTEAFF.

In its sample, this clonotype was seen many times. The J gene is TRBJ2-7, the V gene TRBV7-8, with unresolved D. Between the trimmed V and J ends, which lost 3 bases and 7 bases, there was a span of 13 bases. This CDR3 spans 13 amino acids. Germline loops: CDR1 SGHVS, CDR2 FQNEAQ. The CDR3 bases are TGTGCCAGCAGCTTGCTAGACGTGGGGGAGCAGTACGTC. It translates to CASSLLDVGEQYV.

This chain connects TRBV2 to TRBJ2-4, with D uncertain. The germline V gene has CDR1 SNHLY and CDR2 FYNNEI. The CDR3 has 12 residues. V lost 8 bases and J 6 bases, leaving 11 bases between the germline ends. This chain's CDR3 is CASRTSGNIQYF. CDR3 DNA: TGTGCCAGCCGAACGTCCGGAAACATTCAGTACTTC. The whole variable domain, filled in from reference TRBV2 and TRBJ2-4, reads EPEVTQTPSHQVTQMGQEVILRCVPISNHLYFYWYRQILGQKVEFLVSFYNNEISEKSEIFDDQFSVERPDGSNFTLKIRSTKLEDSAMYFCASRTSGNIQYFGAGTRLSVL.

The sample holds many counts of this clonotype. This chain joins TRBV7-2 and TRBJ2-1, with 8 bases fitting TRBD2. The trim removed 5 bases at V and 9 bases at J, leaving 12 bases unmatched. Germline V lookup: CDR1 SGHTA, CDR2 FQGNSA. The CDR3 contains 15 residues. Here the CDR3 reads CASSPRTSRNTEQFF. In nucleotides, the CDR3 is TGTGCCAGCAGCCCCAGGACTAGCCGTAATACTGAGCAGTTCTTC.

This rearrangement joins TRBV27 to TRBJ2-3; D gene ambiguous. The length of the CDR3 is 15 residues. From germline, CDR1 is MNHEY and CDR2 SMNVEV (reference sequence). Trimming left V 3 bases short and J 1 base short, with 11 bases between. The CDR3 DNA is TGTGCCAGCAGTTTGGGCAGACAACGCACAGATACGCAGTATTTT. The encoded protein is CASSLGRQRTDTQYF.

This clonotype showed up many times. V and J are TRBV18 and TRBJ2-3; 10 bases align to TRBD2. With V trimmed by 6 bases and J by 4 bases, 7 bases remained unmatched. Germline V gene data show CDR1 as KGHSH and CDR2 as LQKENI. The CDR3 runs 15 residues. In nucleotides, the CDR3 is TGTGCCAGCTCGCTAGCGGGAGTAACCTCAGATACGCAGTATTTT. Amino acids: CASSLAGVTSDTQYF.

This clonotype was counted a few times. The chain has TRBV6-1 and TRBJ1-3, with no clear D. The germline V gene encodes CDR1 MNHNS and CDR2 SASEGT. V was trimmed by 2 bases and J by 8 bases, leaving 13 bases between them. The CDR3 has 14 residues. CDR3 DNA sequence: TGTGCCAGCAGTGAACCCGAACGTGGGGACACCATATATTTT. Its translation is CASSEPERGDTIYF.

This clonotype showed up just a few times. The J gene is TRBJ2-7, the V gene TRBV7-9; no firm D call. This CDR3 has 15 amino acids. Trimming stripped 5 bases from V and 5 bases from J, with 19 bases between. Germline V gene lookup returns CDR1 SEHNR and CDR2 FQNEAQ (reference sequence). The CDR3: CASSQSHGPVNEQYF. CDR3 in DNA: TGTGCCAGCAGCCAGAGTCATGGGCCCGTAAACGAGCAGTACTTC.

This clonotype turned up a few times. The chain has TRBV9 and TRBJ1-5; D ambiguous. Germline V gene data show CDR1 as SGDLS and CDR2 as YYNGEE. V was shortened by 0 bases and J by 8 bases, with 12 bases between the two germline ends. The CDR3 has 14 amino acids. The CDR3 loop reads CASSVDGETKPQHF. The CDR3 coding sequence is TGTGCCAGCAGCGTAGATGGGGAGACGAAGCCCCAGCATTTT.

This clonotype was counted at least ten times. The chain couples TRBV20-1 to TRBJ2-1, with D possibly TRBD2 on 5 matching bases. CDR3 size: 14 residues. Deletions cut 2 bases from V and 1 base from J, with 9 bases between. Germline loops: CDR1 DFQATT, CDR2 SNEGSKA (reference sequence). CDR3 residues: CSARLAQSYNEQFF. The CDR3 bases are TGCAGTGCTAGACTAGCCCAATCCTACAATGAGCAGTTCTTC.

There are many counts of this clonotype. The V and J genes are TRBV4-1 and TRBJ1-5; D unclear. V was cut by 1 base and J by 0 bases, with 4 bases left in between. The CDR3 loop spans 14 amino acids. Germline CDR1 is MGHRA and CDR2 is YSYEKL. CDR3 coding DNA: TGCGCCAGCAGCCAAGGGGTTAGCAATCAGCCCCAGCATTTT. Translated, it gives CASSQGVSNQPQHF.

This clonotype was seen ten or more times. CDR3 nucleotide sequence: TGCAGTGCTAGAAACCGGGACAGTCTGAATCAGCCCCAGCATTTT. Translated: CSARNRDSLNQPQHF. The rearrangement joins TRBV20-1 to TRBJ1-5; TRBD1 matches at 7 bases. The CDR3 runs to 15 residues. V lost 2 bases, J lost 4 bases, and 8 bases stayed unmatched. Germline CDR1 and CDR2: DFQATT and SNEGSKA (reference sequence).

V usage is TRBV5-1 and J usage is TRBJ2-5, with 13 bases aligning to TRBD2. V lost 4 bases and J lost 7; bases outside the gene matches: 16. CDR3 size: 18 residues. Germline V lookup: CDR1 SGHRS, CDR2 YFSETQ. For the CDR3, the DNA is TGCGCCAGCAGCGTCAGACTAGCGGGAGGTACCGGACAGGGGACCCAGTACTTC. Translated, it gives CASSVRLAGGTGQGTQYF.

Concerning this clonotype itself: At one end, the junction sequence differs from germline, possibly due to a read error. The chain employs TRBV12-3 or TRBV12-4 and TRBJ2-1; 9 nucleotides line up with TRBD2. The CDR3 totals 16 residues. The CDR3 spells CASSSSSGRGTNERFF. The CDR3 DNA reads TGTGCCAGCAGTTCCAGTAGCGGGAGAGGGACCAATGAGCGGTTCTTC.

This clonotype was seen repeatedly, ten times or more. The chain carries TRBV19 and TRBJ2-1; D is possibly TRBD1 (5 bases). With 3 bases removed from V and 3 bases from J, the gap between germline ends came to 12 bases. The CDR3 runs 15 residues. Per germline, CDR1 LNHDA and CDR2 SQIVND (reference sequence). The CDR3 DNA reads as TGTGCCAGTAGTATCCAACTTAGGGGCTACAATGAGCAGTTCTTC. Protein sequence: CASSIQLRGYNEQFF.

For this clonotype: A much larger clone lies a single base off, so this may be a read error. The chain uses TRBV29-1 and TRBJ1-1; 7 bases align to TRBD1. This CDR3 has 13 amino acids. Germline assignment: CDR1 SQVTM and CDR2 ANQGSEA. The CDR3: CSGCRGGYTEAYF. The CDR3 DNA reads TGCAGCGGATGCAGGGGGGGTTACACTGAAGCTTACTTT.

The sample holds many counts of this clonotype. The chain joins TRBV5-1 to TRBJ1-2; TRBD1 matches at 9 bases. This CDR3 spans 15 amino acids. CDR1 and CDR2 (germline): SGHRS, YFSETQ. V lost 4 bases to trimming and J lost 4 bases; unmatched junction nucleotides: 8. The CDR3 coding sequence is TGCGCCAGCAGCCAAACGGGACAGGGAGGCTATGGCTACACCTTC. It yields the protein CASSQTGQGGYGYTF.